These 3 T cell receptor beta chains originate from one sample sequenced in a study of CD8+CD57+ T cells in acquired aplastic anemia. CDR3 and TCR beta VDJ profiling relied on genomic DNA as the template. TCRdb processed the reads anew with MiXCR; each CDR3 protein has one entry. This sample has roughly 280,000 distinct CDR3 sequences; roughly 59% occur once, and the top ten carry 1% to 1.5%. Patients picked for sequencing had shown CD8+CD57+ cell expansion detected by flow cytometry. The sequencing input was sorted CD4+, CD8+, or CD8+CD57+ T cells (not recorded which) from PBMCs. These receptors were taken from a human donor with aplastic anemia.

The chain has TRBV7-8 and TRBJ2-7; D is unresolved. The CDR3 is made up of 14 amino acids. Trimming removed 5 bases from V and 0 bases from J, with 11 bases in between. Germline V gene lookup returns CDR1 SGHVS and CDR2 FQNEAQ. The chain's CDR3 is CASSLVPCSYEQYF. CDR3 DNA: TGTGCCAGCAGCCTAGTTCCGTGCTCCTACGAGCAGTACTTC.

Comment on this clonotype: This may come from a read error, since a much larger clone is one base off. The chain carries TRBV30 and TRBJ2-5; D unclear. CDR1 is GTSNPN and CDR2 is SVGIG in the germline V gene (reference sequence). CDR3 length: 14 amino acids. In nucleotides, the CDR3 is TGTGCCTGGAGTAATGGCGGAGCGCAAGAGTCCCAGTACTTC. It translates to CAWSNGGAQESQYF. Based on the CDR3 plus reference TRBV30 and TRBJ2-5, the full variable domain is SQTIHQWPATLVQPVGSPLSLECTVEGTSNPNLYWYRQAAGRGLQLLFYSVGIGQISSEVPQNLSASRPQDRQFILSSKKLLLSDSGFYLCAWSNGGAQESQYFGPGTRLLVL.

V and J are TRBV6-5 and TRBJ2-7; TRBD1 matches at 7 bases. With V trimmed by 5 bases and J by 5 bases, 3 bases remained unmatched. This CDR3 is built from 12 residues. Per germline, CDR1 MNHEY and CDR2 SVGAGI. CDR3 sequence reads: CASSAGGDEQYF. Here the CDR3 DNA reads TGTGCCAGCAGTGCAGGGGGTGACGAGCAGTACTTC.